This T cell receptor (beta chain) was recorded in a study of blood T cell repertoires in COVID-19. Looking at the study overall: The study drew acute and convalescent COVID-19 samples from the United States, Italy and Spain.

Assay: immunoSEQ multiplex PCR; the TCRdb copy retains only in-frame clones and omits some. Of roughly 140,000 clones listed, approximately 89% were seen once; the top ten hold 28%. The CDR3 is 15 amino acids. Germline CDR1 and CDR2: SGDLS and YYNGEE. V lost 0 bases to trimming and J lost 2 bases, with 12 bases between them. The sequence was collected from a human donor in a cohort sampled during active COVID-19. Sequencing input: peripheral blood. V and J are TRBV9 and TRBJ2-7; the D is unclear. The CDR3 nucleotides are TGTGCCAGCAGCGTAGGCCCAGGATTAACCTACGAGCAGTACTTC. Its translation is CASSVGPGLTYEQYF. The full variable domain, its missing parts supplied by reference TRBV9 and TRBJ2-7, is DSGVTQTPKHLITATGQRVTLRCSPRSGDLSVYWYQQSLDQGLQFLIQYYNGEERAKGNILERFSAQQFPDLHSELNLSSLELGDSALYFCASSVGPGLTYEQYFGPGTRLTVT.